This entry concerns a single TCR beta chain. Its antigen is unknown. The CDR3 sequence is 14 residues long. The ends lost 0 bases at V and 9 bases at J; junction bases unmatched: 0. Germline CDR1 and CDR2: SEHNR and FQNEAQ (reference sequence). The sample comes from a study of radiation and T cells in renal cell carcinoma. Study results and caveats: Baseline intratumoral clonotype presence is unknown without pretreatment biopsies.

Assay used: immunoSEQ multiplex PCR; TCRdb lists only in-frame clones, some missing. Altogether approximately 150,000 clones are present, 75% to 90% being singletons, with the ten largest covering 17%. Indicated time point: blood 4 weeks post-SBRT, at nephrectomy. As for treatment: 15 Gy SBRT to primary tumor, nephrectomy 4 weeks later. Blood was sampled at baseline, 2 weeks and 4 weeks after SBRT. The rearrangement joins TRBV7-9 to TRBJ2-1, with 12 nucleotides matching TRBD2. Sequenced material: blood, taken from a patient whose treatment included radiotherapy and nephrectomy. The clonotype comes from a woman aged 50 to 60 with renal cell carcinoma. The CDR3 loop reads CASSLALAGGEQFF. The CDR3 region has the DNA TGTGCCAGCAGCTTAGCACTAGCGGGAGGTGAGCAGTTCTTC.